This is a list of T cell receptor beta chains from one sample in a study of human T cells and chemical hapten exposure. TCRdb reanalysed the RACE reads using MiXCR and keeps one entry per CDR3 protein. Among 42,000 or so distinct CDR3 sequences listed, 3.5% to 4% were seen once. The sample was whole blood, taken in connection with sensitization to the hapten diphenylcyclopropenone (DPC). Receptors were obtained from a man between 50 and 59 years old with alopecia areata. Some clones in this sample may be carry-over from other donors' samples. Each CDR3 is given with its conserved first and last residue. The D gene is left open where the match is weak. Only part of the rows carry a size: once, few, many, or a class if the clone is expanded.

many,.,TRBJ2-5,TRBV7-2,CASSRTVGSQETQYF,TGTGCCAGCAGCCGTACAGTAGGCTCCCAAGAGACCCAGTACTTC
many,.,TRBJ2-1,TRBV5-1,CASEPGSSYNEQFF,TGCGCCAGCGAACCGGGCAGCTCCTACAATGAGCAGTTCTTC
many,.,TRBJ1-2,TRBV6-6,CASSQYREGYTF,TGTGCCAGCAGTCAGTACAGGGAAGGCTACACCTTC
many,.,TRBJ2-7,TRBV10-3,CAISESPRQIYEQYF,TGTGCCATCAGTGAGTCTCCCCGACAGATCTACGAGCAGTACTTC
few,.,TRBJ2-1,TRBV28,CASKTPPRVSSFSSYNEQFF,TGTGCCAGCAAAACTCCCCCGCGGGTCTCCTCTTTTAGCTCCTACAATGAGCAGTTCTTC
many,.,TRBJ1-1,TRBV7-2,CASSWRTEGSEAFF,TGTGCCAGCAGCTGGAGGACAGAAGGGTCTGAAGCTTTCTTT
many,.,TRBJ2-2,TRBV19,CASRTGMRLNTGELFF,TGTGCCAGTAGGACGGGGATGAGATTGAACACCGGGGAGCTGTTTTTT
many,.,TRBJ2-3,TRBV5-4,CASSLGGASTDTQYF,TGTGCCAGCAGTTTGGGAGGAGCGTCTACAGATACGCAGTATTTT
many,TRBD1,TRBJ2-1,TRBV5-1,CASSLGDSFNEQFF,TGCGCCAGCAGCTTGGGGGACAGCTTTAATGAGCAGTTCTTC
many,TRBD2,TRBJ2-7,TRBV7-9,CASSGRLAGDYEQYF,TGTGCCAGCAGCGGACGACTAGCGGGAGACTACGAGCAGTACTTC
many,.,TRBJ2-5,TRBV12-3/TRBV12-4,CASSPARQGRETQYF,TGTGCCAGCAGCCCCGCCCGGCAGGGACGAGAGACCCAGTACTTC
few,.,TRBJ2-1,TRBV7-2,CASSLDRWTNEQFF,TGTGCCAGCAGCTTAGACCGCTGGACCAATGAGCAGTTCTTC
.,.,TRBJ2-5,TRBV29-1,CSVEGAQETQYF,TGCAGCGTGGAGGGCGCCCAAGAGACCCAGTACTTC
many,TRBD1,TRBJ2-3,TRBV6-5,CASTKMTGAITDTQYF,TGTGCCAGCACCAAGATGACAGGGGCAATCACAGATACGCAGTATTTT
many,TRBD2,TRBJ2-3,TRBV9,CASSVESGGLGTQYF,TGTGCCAGCAGCGTAGAGAGCGGGGGCTTGGGGACGCAGTATTTT
many,.,TRBJ2-3,TRBV7-2,CASSPDSLGTDTQYF,TGTGCCAGCAGCCCGGACTCCCTGGGAACAGATACGCAGTATTTT
.,TRBD1,TRBJ1-4,TRBV7-2,CASSLDRDHDEKLFF,TGTGCCAGCAGCCTAGACAGGGATCACGATGAAAAACTGTTTTTT
many,.,TRBJ2-5,TRBV29-1,CSAIPMGETQYF,TGCAGCGCCATTCCCATGGGGGAGACCCAGTACTTC
few,.,TRBJ2-6,TRBV5-4,CASSASRGAGANVLTF,TGTGCCAGCAGCGCAAGTAGGGGAGCTGGGGCCAACGTCCTGACTTTC
many,.,TRBJ1-2,TRBV4-3,CASSQENGFSSGYTF,TGCGCCAGCAGCCAAGAGAATGGGTTCAGCTCTGGCTACACCTTC
few,TRBD1,TRBJ1-6,TRBV28,CASRYQGAPYNSPLHF,TGTGCCAGCAGATATCAGGGGGCTCCCTATAATTCACCCCTCCACTTT
many,.,TRBJ1-5,TRBV29-1,CSVGGRGYGQPQHF,TGCAGCGTTGGGGGCAGGGGTTACGGTCAGCCCCAGCATTTT
many,.,TRBJ2-1,TRBV30,CAWSVPLIGGKQFF,TGTGCCTGGAGTGTACCCTTGATAGGTGGAAAGCAGTTCTTC
many,.,TRBJ2-5,TRBV5-5,CASSLAQETQYF,TGTGCCAGCAGCTTAGCCCAAGAGACCCAGTACTTC
many,.,TRBJ2-1,TRBV18,CASSPRSEDEQFF,TGTGCCAGCTCACCAAGGTCAGAGGATGAGCAGTTCTTC
many,TRBD1,TRBJ1-5,TRBV29-1,CSVGGDRDQPQHF,TGCAGCGTTGGGGGGGACAGGGATCAGCCCCAGCATTTT
.,.,TRBJ1-2,TRBV28,CASSLSSGSDGYTF,TGTGCCAGCAGTTTATCTTCAGGTTCCGATGGCTACACCTTC
many,TRBD1,TRBJ2-1,TRBV20-1,CSASLTGQVNEQFF,TGCAGTGCTTCATTAACGGGACAGGTCAATGAGCAGTTCTTC
many,.,TRBJ1-5,TRBV27,CASSFVGRSGQPQHF,TGTGCCAGCAGTTTCGTGGGCAGGAGTGGCCAGCCCCAGCATTTT
.,.,TRBJ1-1,TRBV5-4,CASSQQGATEAFF,TGTGCCAGCAGCCAACAGGGTGCTACTGAAGCTTTCTTT
many,TRBD2,TRBJ2-1,TRBV3-1,CASSPPPGLAGDSYNEQFF,TGTGCCAGCAGCCCACCTCCGGGACTAGCGGGAGACTCCTACAATGAGCAGTTCTTC
many,.,TRBJ2-7,TRBV20-1,CSARPWQEEQYF,TGCAGTGCTAGACCGTGGCAGGAGGAGCAGTACTTC
many,.,TRBJ1-2,TRBV4-1,CASSQTDSSPNYGYTF,TGCGCCAGCAGCCAAACGGACAGCTCCCCTAACTATGGCTACACCTTC
many,TRBD2,TRBJ2-1,TRBV29-1,CSVVAGSWHNEQFF,TGTAGCGTAGTAGCGGGAAGTTGGCACAATGAGCAGTTCTTC
many,TRBD1,TRBJ1-3,TRBV28,CASRRYRGEGSGNTIYF,TGTGCCAGCAGACGATACAGGGGCGAAGGCTCTGGAAACACCATATATTTT
many,TRBD2,TRBJ2-5,TRBV7-9,CASRPRSLAGGGETQYF,TGTGCCAGCAGACCGCGATCCCTAGCGGGAGGCGGGGAGACCCAGTACTTC
many,TRBD2,TRBJ2-7,TRBV19,CASRAGINDEQYF,TGTGCGAGCCGAGCGGGAATTAATGACGAGCAGTACTTC
many,.,TRBJ2-2,TRBV6-6,CASREGQQGTGELFF,TGTGCCAGCAGGGAGGGACAGCAGGGCACCGGGGAGCTGTTTTTT
.,.,TRBJ2-7,TRBV18,CASSPEYEQYF,TGTGCCAGCTCACCGGAGTACGAGCAGTACTTC
many,.,TRBJ1-1,TRBV28,CASSKGVGHYTEAFF,TGTGCCAGCAGTAAAGGGGTTGGACACTACACTGAAGCTTTCTTT
many,.,TRBJ1-1,TRBV4-1,CASSQEGAGTPLGTEAFF,TGCGCCAGCAGCCAAGAGGGGGCGGGGACCCCCTTAGGGACTGAAGCTTTCTTT
many,.,TRBJ1-5,TRBV3-1,CASSPTGVSNQPQHF,TGTGCCAGCAGCCCGACGGGGGTGAGCAATCAGCCCCAGCATTTT
many,.,TRBJ2-3,TRBV11-2,CASSLVAGDTQYF,TGTGCCAGCAGCTTAGTGGCGGGGGATACGCAGTATTTT
few,.,TRBJ1-6,TRBV10-3,CAIKAEANHSPLHF,TGTGCCATCAAGGCGGAGGCGAACCATTCACCCCTCCACTTT
few,TRBD1,TRBJ2-7,TRBV28,CASSAPLGTAIYEQYF,TGTGCCAGCAGTGCCCCCTTGGGGACAGCAATTTACGAGCAGTACTTC
many,TRBD2,TRBJ2-2,TRBV7-2,CASSPVGLAERGGELFF,TGTGCCAGCAGCCCCGTGGGCCTAGCGGAGAGGGGCGGGGAGCTGTTTTTT
few,.,TRBJ2-2,TRBV6-2/TRBV6-3,CASSFSVLGELFF,TGTGCCAGCAGTTTCAGCGTTTTGGGGGAGCTGTTTTTT
many,TRBD1,TRBJ2-7,TRBV12-3/TRBV12-4,CASSSRDRGYEQYF,TGTGCCAGCAGTTCCCGGGACAGGGGCTACGAGCAGTACTTC
many,TRBD2,TRBJ2-7,TRBV28,CACGGALAYEQYF,TGTGCCTGCGGGGGGGCCCTGGCCTACGAGCAGTACTTC
many,TRBD1,TRBJ2-3,TRBV7-8,CASSFRGNTDTQYF,TGTGCCAGCAGCTTCAGGGGGAACACAGATACGCAGTATTTT
many,TRBD1,TRBJ2-3,TRBV5-8,CASSAYPGQGAADTQYF,TGTGCCAGCAGCGCTTACCCGGGACAGGGGGCCGCAGATACGCAGTATTTT
many,TRBD2,TRBJ2-1,TRBV29-1,CSVGLAAYNEQFF,TGCAGCGTTGGACTAGCGGCCTACAATGAGCAGTTCTTC
many,.,TRBJ2-3,TRBV5-1,CASSFGSTDTQYF,TGCGCCAGCAGCTTCGGGAGCACAGATACGCAGTATTTT
many,TRBD2,TRBJ2-7,TRBV29-1,CSVGDYDYEQYF,TGCAGCGTCGGGGACTATGACTACGAGCAGTACTTC
many,.,TRBJ2-3,TRBV7-2,CASSFDSFTDTQYF,TGTGCCAGCAGCTTCGACTCCTTCACAGATACGCAGTATTTT
many,.,TRBJ1-3,TRBV4-2,CASSQDPYSGNTIYF,TGTGCCAGCAGCCAAGATCCCTACTCTGGAAACACCATATATTTT
many,.,TRBJ1-1,TRBV28,CASTQVNTEAFF,TGTGCCAGCACCCAGGTGAACACTGAAGCTTTCTTT
few,.,TRBJ1-6,TRBV6-5,CASSYSTGSGANSPLHF,TGTGCCAGCAGTTACTCGACTGGTTCAGGCGCTAATTCACCCCTCCACTTT
many,TRBD1,TRBJ2-1,TRBV29-1,CSVRDSLYNEQFF,TGCAGCGTACGGGACAGCCTGTACAATGAGCAGTTCTTC
many,TRBD2,TRBJ2-3,TRBV7-3,CASSQSRLREGTDTQYF,TGTGCCAGCAGCCAGTCTCGGTTGCGGGAGGGCACAGATACGCAGTATTTT